Listed below are T cell receptor beta chains from one sample, sequenced in a study of human T cells and chemical hapten exposure. TCRdb analysed the RACE reads with MiXCR anew, one entry per CDR3 protein. This table has roughly 360,000 distinct CDR3 sequences, roughly 4.8% appearing once. This specimen consisted of whole blood, obtained in connection with sensitization to the hapten diphenylcyclopropenone (DPC). These receptor sequences come from a woman in her forties or fifties with alopecia areata. Some clones in this sample may be carry-over from other donors' samples. Both conserved end residues are part of each CDR3. D genes are given only for firm matches. Size tells how often a clone was seen (once, few, many) or the class of an expanded clone, and some rows leave it out.

CDR3 DNA: TGTGCCAGCAGTCATGGGGGGAGGGAAAAACTGTTTTTT; CDR3 protein: CASSHGGREKLFF; V gene: TRBV12-3/TRBV12-4; clone size: many; J gene: TRBJ1-4; D gene: .
CDR3 DNA: TGCGCCAGCAGCTTGGCGGGGGGGCCCGTAGATACGCAGTATTTT; CDR3 protein: CASSLAGGPVDTQYF; V gene: TRBV5-1; clone size: few; J gene: TRBJ2-3; D gene: TRBD2
CDR3 DNA: TGTGCCACACGGGGTACTACCGGGGAGCTGTTTTTT; CDR3 protein: CATRGTTGELFF; V gene: TRBV24-1; clone size: many; J gene: TRBJ2-2; D gene: .
CDR3 DNA: TGCAGTGCCCCAGGGAGGGCCGGATCCTACGAGCAGTACTTC; CDR3 protein: CSAPGRAGSYEQYF; V gene: TRBV20-1; clone size: few; J gene: TRBJ2-7; D gene: TRBD2
CDR3 DNA: TGTGCCAGCAGTTCGACGGTCCCGACCGGGGAGCTGTTTTTT; CDR3 protein: CASSSTVPTGELFF; V gene: TRBV27; clone size: many; J gene: TRBJ2-2; D gene: .
CDR3 DNA: TGCAGTGCTAGTATTAGCGCCAAAAACATTCAGTACTTC; CDR3 protein: CSASISAKNIQYF; V gene: TRBV20-1; clone size: many; J gene: TRBJ2-4; D gene: .
CDR3 DNA: TGTGCCAGCAGTGACAGTCCAGGGGGCTGGGGAGCTTTCTTT; CDR3 protein: CASSDSPGGWGAFF; V gene: TRBV6-1; clone size: many; J gene: TRBJ1-1; D gene: TRBD1
CDR3 DNA: TGTGCCAGCAGCAAAACAGGGGCACGGTCCTACAATGAGCAGTTCTTC; CDR3 protein: CASSKTGARSYNEQFF; V gene: TRBV7-6; clone size: many; J gene: TRBJ2-1; D gene: TRBD1
CDR3 DNA: TGTGCCAGCAGCTTGGAAAGAGTGCGGCCCCAGCATTTT; CDR3 protein: CASSLERVRPQHF; V gene: TRBV5-8; clone size: many; J gene: TRBJ1-5; D gene: .
CDR3 DNA: TGTGCCAGCAGTTTTGACTCCTTCGATCAGCCCCAGCATTTT; CDR3 protein: CASSFDSFDQPQHF; V gene: TRBV12-3/TRBV12-4; clone size: few; J gene: TRBJ1-5; D gene: .
CDR3 DNA: TGTGCCAGCAGCGTAGCGGGCTCTAATGAAAAACTGTTTTTT; CDR3 protein: CASSVAGSNEKLFF; V gene: TRBV9; clone size: many; J gene: TRBJ1-4; D gene: .
CDR3 DNA: TGTGCCAGCAGCGAGGGATCTTTATTCGAACCGAAGGACAATGAGCAGTTCTTC; CDR3 protein: CASSEGSLFEPKDNEQFF; V gene: TRBV9; clone size: few; J gene: TRBJ2-1; D gene: .
CDR3 DNA: TGTGCCAGCAGTTTATCGGCAGGACCCCAGCCCCAGCATTTT; CDR3 protein: CASSLSAGPQPQHF; V gene: TRBV27; clone size: .; J gene: TRBJ1-5; D gene: .
CDR3 DNA: TGCAGTGCTAGAGATAGACACACTAACTATGGCTACACCTTC; CDR3 protein: CSARDRHTNYGYTF; V gene: TRBV20-1; clone size: .; J gene: TRBJ1-2; D gene: .
CDR3 DNA: TGCGCCAGCAGCCAAGAAGACAGAAACCGCTATGGCTACACCTTC; CDR3 protein: CASSQEDRNRYGYTF; V gene: TRBV4-3; clone size: many; J gene: TRBJ1-2; D gene: .
CDR3 DNA: TGTGCCAGCAGCTCGGCGCTTACTAAGCGCGATGAGCAGTTCTTC; CDR3 protein: CASSSALTKRDEQFF; V gene: TRBV11-1; clone size: .; J gene: TRBJ2-1; D gene: .
CDR3 DNA: TGTGCCAGCAGTTTATCACAGTACACCGGGGAGCTGTTTTTT; CDR3 protein: CASSLSQYTGELFF; V gene: TRBV12-3/TRBV12-4; clone size: many; J gene: TRBJ2-2; D gene: .
CDR3 DNA: TGCAGCGTTGGTACCCCGGGGGGCTACACCTTC; CDR3 protein: CSVGTPGGYTF; V gene: TRBV29-1; clone size: many; J gene: TRBJ1-2; D gene: .
CDR3 DNA: TGTGCCAGCAGCCAGTACCGTCAGCCCGAAGAGACCCAGTACTTC; CDR3 protein: CASSQYRQPEETQYF; V gene: TRBV14; clone size: few; J gene: TRBJ2-5; D gene: .
CDR3 DNA: TGTGCCAGCAGTTTAGGGGGGCTCGGGAGCACTGAAGCTTTCTTT; CDR3 protein: CASSLGGLGSTEAFF; V gene: TRBV12-3/TRBV12-4; clone size: many; J gene: TRBJ1-1; D gene: .
CDR3 DNA: TGTGCCAGTAGCGGGGACCGCAATCAGCCCCAGCATTTT; CDR3 protein: CASSGDRNQPQHF; V gene: TRBV19; clone size: many; J gene: TRBJ1-5; D gene: .
CDR3 DNA: TGTGCCAGCAGCTTAACGCGGGGGTCCTACGAGCAGTACTTC; CDR3 protein: CASSLTRGSYEQYF; V gene: TRBV13; clone size: .; J gene: TRBJ2-7; D gene: TRBD2
CDR3 DNA: TGTGCCAGCAGCGCGAGCCCCTTCGGGGCCCAATTTGAAGCTTTCTTT; CDR3 protein: CASSASPFGAQFEAFF; V gene: TRBV9; clone size: many; J gene: TRBJ1-1; D gene: .
CDR3 DNA: TGTGCCAGCAGCGTAACTAGCGGGGGTGACGAGCAGTACTTC; CDR3 protein: CASSVTSGGDEQYF; V gene: TRBV9; clone size: .; J gene: TRBJ2-7; D gene: TRBD2